Below, 25 T cell receptor beta chains from the same sample are listed, as sequenced in a study of T-cell memory formation after mild COVID-19. TCRdb reprocessed the 5' RACE reads via MiXCR and lists one record per CDR3 protein. The sample has 250,000 to 350,000 distinct CDR3 sequences; roughly a fifth are singletons. Sequenced material: PBMCs or a T cell subset sorted from them (not recorded which). The origin of the receptors is a young man who had mild COVID-19 (a few samples of this study predate the infection). Cell type and time point are not known.

The rearrangement joins TRBV5-1 to TRBJ2-5; a possible D gene is TRBD1 (5 bases). The CDR3 is made up of 15 amino acids. Germline-derived CDR1 and CDR2 are SGHRS and YFSETQ. With 0 bases removed from V and 3 bases from J, the gap between germline ends came to 12 bases. In DNA, the CDR3 is TGCGCCAGCAGCTTGGAACCAACCAGGGAAGAGACCCAGTACTTC. Its translation is CASSLEPTREETQYF.

V usage is TRBV12-5 and J usage is TRBJ2-2, with TRBD2 as a possible D gene (5 bases). The germline CDR1 and CDR2 sequences are LGHNT and FRNRAP. The germline V and J ends were trimmed by 7 bases and 4 bases, with 16 bases remaining between them. The CDR3 runs 15 residues. Here the CDR3 DNA reads TGTGCTAGTGTTGATCTATTTGCGGGCACCGGGGAGCTGTTTTTT. Translation: CASVDLFAGTGELFF.

CDR3 in amino acids: CSAGTGLSNEQFF. The CDR3 DNA is TGCAGTGCGGGGACGGGACTTTCAAATGAGCAGTTCTTC. The chain combines TRBV20-1 with TRBJ2-1, with D perhaps TRBD2 (6 bases). The CDR3 consists of 13 residues. V was shortened by 6 bases and J by 7 bases, with 16 bases between the two germline ends. CDR1 is DFQATT and CDR2 is SNEGSKA in the germline V gene (reference sequence).

The chain recombines TRBV7-9 with TRBJ1-6; D not certain. V was shortened by 6 bases and J by 7 bases, with 10 bases between the two germline ends. This CDR3 comprises 13 residues. CDR1 and CDR2 from the germline V gene are SEHNR and FQNEAQ (reference sequence). CDR3 loop: CASSASWNSPLHF. CDR3 coding DNA: TGTGCCAGCAGTGCTTCCTGGAATTCACCCCTCCACTTT.

The chain has TRBV29-1 and TRBJ2-1; D not resolved. The V gene's germline CDR1 is SQVTM and CDR2 ANQGSEA. Trimming pared 4 bases from V and 7 bases from J, leaving 17 bases between. The CDR3 covers 14 residues. The CDR3 sequence: CSVAQKIQPNEQFF. CDR3 sequence (DNA): TGCAGCGTTGCTCAGAAAATCCAGCCTAATGAGCAGTTCTTC.

The J gene is TRBJ1-1, the V gene TRBV7-6; D unresolved. CDR1 and CDR2 (germline): SGHVS, FNYEAQ. Trimming removed 0 bases from V and 3 bases from J, with 5 bases in between. This CDR3 has 13 residues. Here the CDR3 reads CASSLALYTEAFF. The CDR3 DNA reads as TGTGCCAGCAGCTTAGCGTTGTACACTGAAGCTTTCTTT.

This clonotype came up a few times. This chain connects TRBV7-2 to TRBJ2-5, with D maybe TRBD2 (5 bases). V gave up 1 base and J gave up 5 bases, with 11 bases separating them. The CDR3 totals 14 residues. Germline V gives CDR1 SGHTA, CDR2 FQGNSA. CDR3: CASSLGGNAETQYF. The CDR3 DNA reads TGTGCCAGCAGCTTAGGAGGGAATGCGGAGACCCAGTACTTC.

This clonotype was detected only a few times. The chain recombines TRBV12-3 or TRBV12-4 with TRBJ2-3; tentatively, D is TRBD1 (5 bases). The CDR3 is made up of 15 amino acids. V was clipped by 3 bases and J by 2 bases, with 12 bases between them. The CDR3 DNA follows: TGTGCCAGCAGTTTTGTCGGCAGGGCCACAGATACGCAGTATTTT. Amino acids: CASSFVGRATDTQYF.

This clonotype was observed a handful of times. The rearrangement links TRBV3-1 to TRBJ2-3; 7 bases match TRBD2. The CDR3 covers 18 residues. The ends lost 0 bases at V and 6 bases at J; junction bases unmatched: 15. CDR1 and CDR2 from the germline V gene are LGHDT and YNNKEL (reference sequence). The chain's CDR3 is CASSQESWTRTVLDTQYF. The DNA of the CDR3 is TGTGCCAGCAGCCAAGAGTCCTGGACTAGGACCGTTTTGGATACGCAGTATTTT.

J is TRBJ2-2 and V is TRBV20-1, with D unclear. Germline lookup yields CDR1 DFQATT and CDR2 SNEGSKA (reference sequence). Trimming took off 3 bases at V and 0 bases at J, with 11 bases between the two ends. This CDR3 comprises 15 residues. The CDR3 nucleotides read TGCAGTGCTAGCGACGGGTCGGCGAACACCGGGGAGCTGTTTTTT. Residues: CSASDGSANTGELFF.

In its sample, this clonotype was seen a few times. The V gene is TRBV15, the J gene TRBJ1-1, with unresolved D. V shed 0 bases and J shed 6 bases, with 14 bases lying between them. Germline V gene data show CDR1 as LNHNV and CDR2 as YYDKDF (reference sequence). The CDR3 covers 15 residues. CDR3 sequence reads: CATSRDLGKDSEAFF. CDR3 nucleotide sequence: TGTGCCACCAGCAGAGATCTGGGAAAGGATTCTGAAGCTTTCTTT.

The chain employs TRBV29-1 and TRBJ2-5; TRBD2 matches 8 bases. Germline CDR1 is SQVTM and CDR2 is ANQGSEA. This CDR3 has 15 amino acids. J was trimmed by 4 bases and V by 2 bases; bases with no gene match: 9. CDR3 region: CSVERARGARETQYF. The CDR3 nucleotides read TGCAGCGTTGAACGGGCGCGGGGGGCGAGAGAGACCCAGTACTTC.

V and J are TRBV9 and TRBJ1-1; D is unclear. Germline V gene data show CDR1 as SGDLS and CDR2 as YYNGEE. Trimming pared 0 bases from V and 4 bases from J, leaving 7 bases between. The CDR3 length is 13 residues. The CDR3 loop is CASSVGRVTEAFF. For the CDR3, the DNA is TGTGCCAGCAGCGTAGGTCGGGTCACTGAAGCTTTCTTT.

The chain couples TRBV4-2 to TRBJ2-1, with a weak D call TRBD1 (5 bases). V gave up 4 bases and J gave up 8 bases, with 15 bases separating them. Germline V gives CDR1 LGHNA, CDR2 YNFKEQ. The CDR3 totals 14 residues. This chain's CDR3 is CASSPLGQGHEQFF. The CDR3 DNA sequence: TGTGCCAGCAGCCCCTTGGGGCAGGGCCATGAGCAGTTCTTC.

This clonotype appeared a few times. The CDR3 DNA reads TGCAGCGTAATGGGTCTCTTCACAGATACGCAGTATTTT. Translating it yields CSVMGLFTDTQYF. This chain joins TRBV29-1 and TRBJ2-3; D unresolved. In germline, CDR1 is SQVTM, CDR2 ANQGSEA. CDR3 length: 13 amino acids. With 6 bases removed from V and 2 bases from J, the gap between germline ends came to 12 bases.

This clonotype was detected a few times. The V and J genes are TRBV7-2 and TRBJ2-3; TRBD2 aligns across 9 bases. The CDR3 contains 19 residues. Trimming at V came to 5 bases and at J to 4 bases, leaving 19 bases not matched to a gene. Looked up from germline, CDR1 is SGHTA and CDR2 is FQGNSA. Here the CDR3 DNA reads TGTGCCAGCAGCCAAAGACAACCGGGACTAGCCAGAGTACCAGATACGCAGTATTTT. Protein sequence: CASSQRQPGLARVPDTQYF.

The table lists this clonotype with a few counts. The V call is TRBV4-3, the J call TRBJ1-4; possible D gene TRBD1, 6 bases. In germline, CDR1 is LGHNA, CDR2 YSLEER. V lost 2 bases and J 11 bases, leaving 12 bases between the germline ends. The CDR3 is 13 residues long. The CDR3 bases are TGCGCCAGCAGCCAACGGGCAGGGGTTAAACTGTTTTTT. Its protein product is CASSQRAGVKLFF.

This sequence joins TRBV7-6 and TRBJ2-7; D uncertain. This CDR3 comprises 15 residues. The V end lost 5 bases, the J end lost 2 bases, and 16 bases lay between the germline ends. Germline CDR1 reads SGHVS; CDR2 reads FNYEAQ. The CDR3 reads CASSPDGRPAYEQYF. In DNA form, the CDR3 reads TGTGCCAGCAGCCCCGACGGACGACCCGCCTACGAGCAGTACTTC.

This clonotype was seen more than once but under ten times. The rearrangement joins TRBV28 to TRBJ2-5; D is perhaps TRBD2 (6 bases). V lost 1 base and J lost 2, with 14 bases in between. The CDR3 extends over 16 amino acids. Germline lookup yields CDR1 MDHEN and CDR2 SYDVKM. CDR3 sequence: CASSLYPGERQETQYF. The CDR3 coding sequence is TGTGCCAGCAGTTTATATCCGGGGGAGAGGCAAGAGACCCAGTACTTC.

V usage is TRBV20-1 and J usage is TRBJ2-5; D remains unclear. The germline V and J ends were trimmed by 2 bases and 4 bases, with 8 bases remaining between them. This CDR3 region has 12 residues. Germline V gives CDR1 DFQATT, CDR2 SNEGSKA (reference sequence). CDR3 residues: CSARWIGETQYF. The CDR3 nucleotides are TGCAGTGCTAGATGGATCGGAGAGACCCAGTACTTC.

This chain joins TRBV7-2 and TRBJ1-3; possibly TRBD1 for D (5 bases). Germline V CDR1 and CDR2: SGHTA, FQGNSA. The CDR3 runs to 15 residues. The germline V and J ends were trimmed by 1 base and 0 bases, with 7 bases remaining between them. CDR3 nucleotide sequence: TGTGCCAGCAGCTTAGGACAGACCTCTGGAAACACCATATATTTT. Translation: CASSLGQTSGNTIYF.

This clonotype has a count of ten or more. The chain combines TRBV7-2 with TRBJ2-3; 7 positions agree with TRBD2. The CDR3 totals 14 residues. After removal of 1 base from V and 4 bases from J, the junction contained 2 bases not matched to a gene. CDR1 is SGHTA and CDR2 is FQGNSA in the germline V gene. CDR3 nucleotide sequence: TGTGCCAGCAGCTTAGAGCGGGGTTCAGATACGCAGTATTTT. Translation: CASSLERGSDTQYF.

CDR3 in amino acids: CASSLGGNVAYEQYF. CDR3 DNA sequence: TGTGCCAGCAGTTTGGGGGGGAATGTTGCCTACGAGCAGTACTTC. This sequence joins TRBV12-3 or TRBV12-4 and TRBJ2-7, with TRBD2 identical over 7 bases. V lost 3 bases and J lost 2; bases outside the gene matches: 7. The CDR3 runs to 15 residues.

This clonotype was recorded only once. The chain recombines TRBV6-5 with TRBJ2-7; 9 nucleotides align to TRBD1. The germline V gene encodes CDR1 MNHEY and CDR2 SVGAGI. The CDR3 spans 15 residues. V shed 5 bases, J shed 0 bases, and the junction held 5 bases outside the gene matches. CDR3 DNA: TGTGCCAGCAGTCGGACAGGGGCCTTCTCCTACGAGCAGTACGTC. This codes for CASSRTGAFSYEQYV.

V usage is TRBV24-1 and J usage is TRBJ2-2; tentative D call: TRBD2 (5 bases). CDR1 and CDR2 from the germline V gene are KGHDR and SFDVKD. This CDR3 has 13 amino acids. Trimming left V 2 bases short and J 5 bases short, with 5 bases between. DNA of the CDR3: TGTGCCACCAGTGATTGGGAGACCGGGGAGCTGTTTTTT. Its protein product is CATSDWETGELFF.